These T cell receptor beta chains were read from a single sample in a study of a mutant IDH1 vaccine in newly diagnosed glioma. Generated by immunoSEQ multiplex PCR, the TCRdb table keeps only in-frame clones and is missing some. The repertoire consists of 40,000 or so clones, with about 84% occurring once and the leading ten covering around 6%. Their recognized antigens are unknown. The source was PBMCs, collected from a glioma patient whose treatment included an IDH1 peptide vaccine. These receptors all come from a man aged 35-49 years with glioma. Each CDR3 is given with its conserved first and last residue. Each record gives: J gene, D gene, V gene, clone size, CDR3 protein, CDR3 DNA. A D gene is named only where the DNA matches it firmly. Expanded clones are given a class, and other clones once, few, many or no size at all.

J: TRBJ1-1; D: TRBD1; V: TRBV19; size: once; CDR3: CASSSGGVGNTEAFF; DNA: TGTGCCAGTAGTTCAGGGGGCGTCGGGAACACTGAAGCTTTCTTT
J: TRBJ2-3; D: .; V: TRBV5-1; size: .; CDR3: CASSFRQGTDTQYF; DNA: TGCGCCAGCAGCTTTAGACAGGGCACAGATACGCAGTATTTT
J: TRBJ1-4; D: .; V: TRBV18; size: .; CDR3: CASSPAPIEEKLFF; DNA: TGTGCCAGCTCACCAGCCCCGATTGAGGAAAAACTGTTTTTT
J: TRBJ2-5; D: .; V: TRBV5-4; size: .; CDR3: CASSFNNQETQYF; DNA: TGTGCCAGCAGCTTTAACAACCAAGAGACCCAGTACTTC
J: TRBJ1-3; D: .; V: TRBV5-1; size: .; CDR3: CASKADSGNTIYF; DNA: TGCGCCAGCAAGGCCGACTCTGGAAACACCATATATTTT
J: TRBJ2-3; D: TRBD2; V: TRBV19; size: .; CDR3: CASETSGGSTDTQYF; DNA: TGTGCCAGCGAGACTAGCGGGGGTAGCACAGATACGCAGTATTTT
J: TRBJ1-5; D: .; V: TRBV19; size: .; CDR3: CASKLARSSQPQHF; DNA: TGTGCCAGTAAATTGGCGCGTTCGTCGCAGCCCCAGCATTTT
J: TRBJ2-5; D: .; V: TRBV6-5; size: .; CDR3: CASTRTSPAEETQYF; DNA: TGTGCCAGCACCAGAACGTCACCAGCGGAAGAGACCCAGTACTTC
J: TRBJ1-2; D: TRBD1; V: TRBV7-9; size: .; CDR3: CASSQQSGQGRGYTF; DNA: TGTGCCAGCAGCCAGCAATCGGGACAGGGTAGGGGCTACACCTTC
J: TRBJ2-6; D: TRBD1; V: TRBV13; size: .; CDR3: CASSPPGGGGANVLTF; DNA: TGTGCCAGCAGCCCCCCAGGGGGTGGCGGGGCCAACGTCCTGACTTTC
J: TRBJ2-4; D: TRBD1; V: TRBV7-8; size: .; CDR3: CASRGDRDRGKNIQYF; DNA: TGTGCCAGCAGGGGAGACCGGGACAGGGGAAAAAACATTCAGTACTTC
J: TRBJ2-7; D: .; V: TRBV2; size: .; CDR3: CASSERAAYEQYF; DNA: TGTGCCAGCAGTGAAAGGGCAGCCTACGAGCAGTACTTC
J: TRBJ2-1; D: .; V: TRBV5-4; size: .; CDR3: CASSVSIYNEQFF; DNA: TGTGCCAGCAGCGTTTCTATCTACAATGAGCAGTTCTTC
J: TRBJ2-7; D: .; V: TRBV4-2; size: .; CDR3: CASSQGGGTSYEQYF; DNA: TGTGCCAGCAGCCAAGGTGGCGGGACCTCCTACGAGCAGTACTTC
J: TRBJ1-3; D: .; V: TRBV6-5; size: .; CDR3: CASSRQMGNTIYF; DNA: TGTGCCAGCAGTAGACAAATGGGAAACACCATATATTTT
J: TRBJ1-4; D: .; V: TRBV7-9; size: .; CDR3: CASSLGVREGNEKLFF; DNA: TGTGCCAGCAGCTTGGGTGTCCGGGAAGGGAATGAAAAACTGTTTTTT
J: TRBJ2-5; D: .; V: TRBV30; size: .; CDR3: CAWKEGLVRETQYF; DNA: TGTGCCTGGAAGGAGGGCCTCGTCCGAGAGACCCAGTACTTC